This T cell receptor (beta chain) was sequenced for a study of blood T cell repertoires in COVID-19. Study summary: Both acute and convalescent COVID-19 samples were obtained from the United States, Italy and Spain. PBMCs, B-cell-depleted T cells, or T cells provided the cDNA or gDNA that made up the material.

In the original workflow: By means of reference gene primer amplification, nucleated cell counts were estimated. Assay: immunoSEQ multiplex PCR; the TCRdb copy retains only in-frame clones and omits some. V, J and clone size were drawn from that table, and D and trimming were deduced from the DNA. The sample includes more than 300,000 clones, about 87% of them seen just once. Looked up from germline, CDR1 is MNHEY and CDR2 is SVGAGI. V lost 2 bases and J 6 bases, leaving 11 bases between the germline ends. The CDR3 is made up of 13 amino acids. This chain uses TRBV6-5 with TRBJ2-7; possibly TRBD2 for D (5 bases). The sample comprised peripheral blood. The source of this sequence is a woman in her 30s with COVID-19, enrolled during active disease. This CDR3 reads CASSYRLASEQYF. DNA for the CDR3: TGTGCCAGCAGTTACCGGCTAGCCAGCGAGCAGTACTTC.